Below are 27 T cell receptor beta chains sequenced from a single sample in a study of blood T cell repertoires in COVID-19. Assay: immunoSEQ multiplex PCR; the TCRdb copy retains only in-frame clones and omits some. The sample records about 130,000 clones, about 83% being singletons. Sequenced material: peripheral blood. Source of these receptors: a man in his fifties or sixties with acute or convalescent COVID-19.

This clone was found a few times. J is TRBJ1-1 and V is TRBV7-9; 8 bases line up with TRBD1. V trimming: 8 bases; J trimming: 5 bases; junction bases outside the gene matches: 10. CDR1 is SEHNR, CDR2 FQNEAQ, per germline (reference sequence). The CDR3 is 14 amino acids. The DNA for the CDR3 is TGTGCCAGCTGGGCTCAGGGGGCATATACTGAAGCTTTCTTT. This codes for CASWAQGAYTEAFF.

The chain links TRBV19 to TRBJ1-2; a possible D gene is TRBD1 (6 bases). The CDR3 loop spans 14 amino acids. Trimming pared 4 bases from V and 6 bases from J, leaving 15 bases between. The germline V gene encodes CDR1 LNHDA and CDR2 SQIVND (reference sequence). CDR3 protein: CASSKDRSSHGYTF. In DNA form, the CDR3 reads TGTGCCAGTAGTAAGGACAGAAGTTCGCATGGCTACACCTTC.

J is TRBJ1-3 and V is TRBV19; D remains ambiguous. CDR1 LNHDA and CDR2 SQIVND come from the germline V gene (reference sequence). V lost 3 bases to trimming and J lost 0 bases, with 9 bases between them. This CDR3 is built from 15 residues. The CDR3 region is CASSIFHSSGNTIYF. CDR3 in DNA: TGTGCCAGTAGTATCTTCCACAGCTCTGGAAACACCATATATTTT.

V is TRBV5-4 and J is TRBJ1-3; 9 bases are a match to TRBD1. V dropped 4 bases and J dropped 4; count of bases not matched to a gene: 3. The CDR3 runs to 14 residues. Germline values: CDR1 SGHNT, CDR2 YYREEE (reference sequence). The CDR3 is CASSGTGQGNTIYF. The CDR3 DNA is TGTGCCAGCAGCGGGACAGGGCAAGGAAACACCATATATTTT.

The rearrangement uses TRBV7-9 and TRBJ1-2; D remains unclear. V lost 4 bases, J lost 2 bases, and 5 bases lay in between. This CDR3 comprises 12 residues. CDR1 is SEHNR, CDR2 FQNEAQ, per germline (reference sequence). The CDR3 coding sequence is TGTGCCAGCAGCTCGGAGAACTATGGCTACACCTTC. It is translated as CASSSENYGYTF. The complete variable domain, with remaining parts taken from reference TRBV7-9 and TRBJ1-2, reads DTGVSQNPRHKITKRGQNVTFRCDPISEHNRLYWYRQTLGQGPEFLTYFQNEAQLEKSRLLSDRFSAERPKGSFSTLEIQRTEQGDSAMYLCASSSENYGYTFGSGTRLTVV.

Turning to this clone: One base away lies a much larger clone, so this may be a sequencing read error. This chain joins TRBV28 and TRBJ1-2; D not resolved. V dropped 6 bases and J dropped 2 bases, with 10 bases sitting between them. The CDR3 covers 13 residues. CDR1 and CDR2 (germline): MDHEN, SYDVKM. This chain's CDR3 is CASSPPGNYGYTF. CDR3 DNA sequence: TGTGCCAGCAGCCCCCCGGGGAACTATGGCTACACCTTC.

The chain uses TRBV5-4 and TRBJ2-3, with 12 nucleotides matching TRBD2. Germline-derived CDR1 and CDR2 are SGHNT and YYREEE (reference sequence). The CDR3 sequence is 16 residues long. Trimming at V came to 4 bases and at J to 2 bases, leaving 5 bases not matched to a gene. Here the CDR3 reads CASSLRTSGTTDTQYF. CDR3 in DNA: TGTGCCAGCAGCCTCCGGACTAGCGGGACCACAGATACGCAGTATTTT.

The chain carries TRBV24-1 and TRBJ2-6, with D hard to call. V was trimmed by 2 bases and J by 0 bases, leaving 10 bases between them. The germline V gene has CDR1 KGHDR and CDR2 SFDVKD. CDR3 length: 17 residues. The chain's CDR3 is CATSDSPFSSGANVLTF. CDR3 DNA sequence: TGTGCCACCAGTGATTCCCCTTTCAGCTCTGGGGCCAACGTCCTGACTTTC.

The chain employs TRBV28 and TRBJ1-2, with D unresolved. Germline CDR1 reads MDHEN; CDR2 reads SYDVKM. The CDR3 has 13 residues. The V and J ends lost 3 bases and 2 bases respectively, with 7 bases between them. The CDR3 nucleotides are TGTGCCAGCAGTTTGACGGGGAACTATGGCTACACCTTC. Encoded protein: CASSLTGNYGYTF.

This sequence joins TRBV12-5 and TRBJ1-5; D is uncertain. Germline V gene lookup returns CDR1 LGHNT and CDR2 FRNRAP. The V gene lost 5 bases and the J gene lost 1 base, with 15 bases spanning the gap. The CDR3 length is 16 residues. CDR3 residues: CASGPPWLLSNQPQHF. As DNA, the CDR3 is TGTGCTAGTGGTCCACCATGGCTTTTAAGCAATCAGCCCCAGCATTTT.

The chain carries TRBV18 and TRBJ1-1; perhaps TRBD1 as D (5 bases). The CDR3 runs 13 residues. Germline V gives CDR1 KGHSH, CDR2 LQKENI. V shed 5 bases and J shed 1 base, with 8 bases lying between them. In nucleotides, the CDR3 is TGTGCCAGCTCAATTGGACAGAACACTGAAGCTTTCTTT. Encoded protein: CASSIGQNTEAFF. The full variable domain, with the rest looked up from reference TRBV18 and TRBJ1-1, is NAGVMQNPRHLVRRRGQEARLRCSPMKGHSHVYWYRQLPEEGLKFMVYLQKENIIDESGMPKERFSAEFPKEGPSILRIQQVVRGDSAAYFCASSIGQNTEAFFGQGTRLTVV.

The chain links TRBV5-1 to TRBJ1-2, with a tentative D call TRBD1 (5 bases). The CDR3 is made up of 14 amino acids. The V gene lost 2 bases and the J gene lost 3 bases, with 11 bases spanning the gap. Germline values: CDR1 SGHRS, CDR2 YFSETQ. The CDR3, as DNA: TGCGCCAGCAGCTTAGTGAGCAGGGACTATGGCTACACCTTC. Residues: CASSLVSRDYGYTF.

The chain employs TRBV19 and TRBJ1-2; possible D gene TRBD1, 6 bases. Germline V gene data show CDR1 as LNHDA and CDR2 as SQIVND (reference sequence). V dropped 6 bases and J dropped 1 base, with 12 bases sitting between them. CDR3 length: 14 residues. The DNA of the CDR3 is TGTGCCAGTAGCCAGGGACACCTTAACTATGGCTACACCTTC. Its translation: CASSQGHLNYGYTF.

The rearrangement joins TRBV10-3 to TRBJ2-2, with D possibly matching TRBD2 (5 bases). Germline CDR1 reads ENHRY; CDR2 reads SYGVKD. The CDR3 consists of 13 residues. The V end lost 11 bases, the J end lost 6 bases, and 16 bases lay between the germline ends. Here the CDR3 reads CAAREGFAGELFF. In DNA form, the CDR3 reads TGTGCCGCACGGGAAGGGTTCGCCGGGGAGCTGTTTTTT.

For this clone: Its ends do not fully match the called genes, so a read error is possible. CDR3 protein: CARSLRGVGGRDGYTF. The CDR3 coding sequence is TGCGCCCGCAGCTTGCGGGGGGTGGGGGGGCGAGATGGCTACACCTTC. The genes are TRBV5-1 and TRBJ1-2; tentatively, D is TRBD1 (6 bases). CDR1 is SGHRS, CDR2 YFSETQ, per germline. The CDR3 is 16 amino acids.

The chain carries TRBV7-6 and TRBJ2-2; D gene ambiguous. Trimming cost V 3 bases and J 7 bases, with 9 bases left between them. Germline V CDR1 and CDR2: SGHVS, FNYEAQ. The CDR3 contains 13 residues. The DNA for the CDR3 is TGTGCCAGCAGCTTTGAAACACACGGGGAGCTGTTTTTT. Amino acids: CASSFETHGELFF.

The chain links TRBV10-2 to TRBJ1-1; TRBD1 aligns across 9 bases. This CDR3 region has 14 residues. Trimming removed 5 bases from V and 1 base from J; junction bases left unmatched: 2. CDR1 is WSHSY, CDR2 SAAADI, per germline. The CDR3 is CASSTDRGNTEAFF. In DNA, the CDR3 is TGCGCCAGCAGTACGGACAGGGGGAACACTGAAGCTTTCTTT.

As DNA, the CDR3 is TGTGCCACCAGTGAATCTCCCGGACAGGGCGGATGGTATGGCTACACCTTC. It codes for CATSESPGQGGWYGYTF. This chain joins TRBV24-1 and TRBJ1-2, with 8 bases lining up with TRBD1. CDR3 size: 17 residues. V lost 4 bases, J lost 5 bases, and 14 bases stayed unmatched. CDR1 and CDR2 from the germline V gene are KGHDR and SFDVKD.

This clone was observed once. The chain's CDR3 is CAWTRTDAEGSYEQYF. In nucleotides, the CDR3 is TGTGCCTGGACCAGGACAGACGCTGAGGGCTCCTACGAGCAGTACTTC. The chain has TRBV30 and TRBJ2-7; tentatively, D is TRBD1 (6 bases). CDR1 is GTSNPN, CDR2 SVGIG, per germline (reference sequence). CDR3 size: 16 residues. The V gene lost 4 bases and the J gene lost 0 bases, with 19 bases spanning the gap.

This chain joins TRBV19 and TRBJ2-1; 13 bases are a match to TRBD2. With V trimmed by 4 bases and J by 7 bases, 16 bases remained unmatched. The CDR3 consists of 19 residues. Germline CDR1 reads LNHDA; CDR2 reads SQIVND (reference sequence). CDR3 residues: CASSTNMGTSGERTNEQFF. In DNA form, the CDR3 reads TGTGCCAGTAGTACGAACATGGGGACTAGCGGGGAAAGAACTAATGAGCAGTTCTTC.

The chain is built from TRBV5-1 and TRBJ2-5, with TRBD2 identical over 10 bases. The CDR3 length is 15 residues. The V gene's germline CDR1 is SGHRS and CDR2 YFSETQ. V dropped 4 bases and J dropped 5; count of bases not matched to a gene: 8. Here the CDR3 DNA reads TGCGCCAGCAGCCCCAGCGGGGGGGCGTGGGAGACCCAGTACTTC. It specifies CASSPSGGAWETQYF.

The chain carries TRBV5-5 and TRBJ2-7; D possibly corresponds to TRBD1 (6 bases). This CDR3 spans 14 amino acids. Germline V gene sequence: CDR1 SGHKS, CDR2 YYEKEE (reference sequence). Trimming left V 1 base short and J 2 bases short, with 10 bases between. The CDR3 DNA is TGTGCCAGCAGCTTGTTGGCAGGGGCCTACGAGCAGTACTTC. Translating it yields CASSLLAGAYEQYF.

In this sample, this clone turned up once. This chain joins TRBV28 and TRBJ1-1; 9 bases line up with TRBD1. Germline V gives CDR1 MDHEN, CDR2 SYDVKM. V lost 5 bases, J lost 4 bases, and 8 bases stayed unmatched. The CDR3 contains 15 residues. CDR3 region: CASSPRDRAFTEAFF. The CDR3 bases are TGTGCCAGCAGTCCCCGGGACAGGGCATTCACTGAAGCTTTCTTT.

The gene calls are TRBV28 and TRBJ1-5; a possible D gene is TRBD1 (6 bases). The CDR3 spans 12 residues. V was shortened by 6 bases and J by 5 bases, with 8 bases between the two germline ends. The germline V gene encodes CDR1 MDHEN and CDR2 SYDVKM. CDR3 loop: CASSSGDQPQHF. CDR3 in DNA: TGTGCCAGCAGCTCAGGGGATCAGCCCCAGCATTTT.

The chain has TRBV6-6 and TRBJ2-1, with TRBD2 identical over 11 bases. This CDR3 has 15 residues. Germline V gene data show CDR1 as MNHNY and CDR2 as SVGAGI (reference sequence). V lost 7 bases and J lost 7; bases outside the gene matches: 9. The CDR3 DNA is TGTGCCAGCACCGCGACTAGCGGGAATTTGAATGAGCAGTTCTTC. As protein: CASTATSGNLNEQFF.

The rearrangement uses TRBV5-1 and TRBJ1-1; possible D gene TRBD1, 5 bases. V shed 4 bases and J shed 14 bases, with 27 bases lying between them. The CDR3 totals 15 residues. Germline V lookup: CDR1 SGHRS, CDR2 YFSETQ. CDR3 nucleotides: TGCGCCAGCAGCCCCACGACGGGGAGGGAGGGGCCGAACTTCTTT. This gives the protein CASSPTTGREGPNFF. Together with reference TRBV5-1 and TRBJ1-1, the CDR3 gives the full variable domain: KAGVTQTPRYLIKTRGQQVTLSCSPISGHRSVSWYQQTPGQGLQFLFEYFSETQRNKGNFPGRFSGRQFSNSRSEMNVSTLELGDSALYLCASSPTTGREGPNFFGQGTRLTVV.

The chain combines TRBV27 with TRBJ2-4; TRBD1 matches 7 bases. The germline V gene has CDR1 MNHEY and CDR2 SMNVEV (reference sequence). V lost 8 bases, J lost 3 bases, and 7 bases stayed unmatched. The CDR3 has 14 residues. The CDR3 reads CASEYGQDKNIQYF. In DNA form, the CDR3 reads TGTGCCAGCGAATACGGACAGGACAAAAACATTCAGTACTTC.